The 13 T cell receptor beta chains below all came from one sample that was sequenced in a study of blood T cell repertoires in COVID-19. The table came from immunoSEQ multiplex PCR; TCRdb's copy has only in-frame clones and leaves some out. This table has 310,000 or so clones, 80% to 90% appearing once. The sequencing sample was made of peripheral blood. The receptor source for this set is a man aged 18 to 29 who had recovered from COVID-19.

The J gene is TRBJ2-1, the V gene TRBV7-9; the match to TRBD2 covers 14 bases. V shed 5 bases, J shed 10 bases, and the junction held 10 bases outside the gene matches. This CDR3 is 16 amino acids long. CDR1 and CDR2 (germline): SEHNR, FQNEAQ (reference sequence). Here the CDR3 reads CASSPAGTSGSGEQFF. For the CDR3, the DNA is TGTGCCAGCAGCCCAGCTGGGACTAGCGGGAGTGGGGAGCAGTTCTTC.

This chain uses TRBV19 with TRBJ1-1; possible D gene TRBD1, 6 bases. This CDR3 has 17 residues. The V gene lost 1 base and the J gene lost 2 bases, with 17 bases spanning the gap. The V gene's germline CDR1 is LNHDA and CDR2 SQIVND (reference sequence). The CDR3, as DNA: TGTGCCAGTAGTATAGTGGCGACAGGTCAATTCAACACTGAAGCTTTCTTT. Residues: CASSIVATGQFNTEAFF.

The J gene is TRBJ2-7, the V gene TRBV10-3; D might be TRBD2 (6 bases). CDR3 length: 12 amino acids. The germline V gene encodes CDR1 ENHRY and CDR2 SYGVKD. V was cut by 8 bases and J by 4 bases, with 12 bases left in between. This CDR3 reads CAIGGNRYEQYF. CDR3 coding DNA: TGTGCCATCGGCGGGAATCGGTACGAGCAGTACTTC.

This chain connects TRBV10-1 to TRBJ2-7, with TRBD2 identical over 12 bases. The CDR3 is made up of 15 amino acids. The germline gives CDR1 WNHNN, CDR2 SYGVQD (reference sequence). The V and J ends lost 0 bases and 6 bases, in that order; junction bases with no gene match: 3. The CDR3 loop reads CASSESLAGGREQYF. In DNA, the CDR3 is TGCGCCAGCAGTGAGTCGCTAGCGGGAGGGCGCGAGCAGTACTTC.

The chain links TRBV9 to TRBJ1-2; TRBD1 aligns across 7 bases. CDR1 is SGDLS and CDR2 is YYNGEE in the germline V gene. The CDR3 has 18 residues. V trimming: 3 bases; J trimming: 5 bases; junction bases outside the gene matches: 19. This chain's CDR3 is CASSGALDRPTIQYGYTF. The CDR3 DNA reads TGTGCCAGCAGCGGAGCTCTGGACAGGCCCACTATCCAGTATGGCTACACCTTC.

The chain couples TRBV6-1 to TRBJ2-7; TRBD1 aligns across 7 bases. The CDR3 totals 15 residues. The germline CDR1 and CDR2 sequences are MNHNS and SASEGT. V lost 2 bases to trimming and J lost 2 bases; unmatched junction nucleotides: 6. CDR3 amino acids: CASSEFRGSTYEQYF. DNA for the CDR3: TGTGCCAGCAGTGAATTCAGGGGGTCGACCTACGAGCAGTACTTC.

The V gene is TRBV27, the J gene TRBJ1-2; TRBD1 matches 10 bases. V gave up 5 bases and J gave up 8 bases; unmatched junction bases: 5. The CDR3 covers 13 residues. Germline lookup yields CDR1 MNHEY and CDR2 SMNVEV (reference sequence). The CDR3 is CASSRRDRGGYTF. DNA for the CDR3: TGTGCCAGCAGTCGCAGGGACAGGGGCGGCTACACCTTC.

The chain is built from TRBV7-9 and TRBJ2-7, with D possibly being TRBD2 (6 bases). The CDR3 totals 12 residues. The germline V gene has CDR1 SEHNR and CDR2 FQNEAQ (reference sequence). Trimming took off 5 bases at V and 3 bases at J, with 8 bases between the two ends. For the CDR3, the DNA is TGTGCCAGCAGCCGCGGGAACTACGAGCAGTACTTC. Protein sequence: CASSRGNYEQYF.

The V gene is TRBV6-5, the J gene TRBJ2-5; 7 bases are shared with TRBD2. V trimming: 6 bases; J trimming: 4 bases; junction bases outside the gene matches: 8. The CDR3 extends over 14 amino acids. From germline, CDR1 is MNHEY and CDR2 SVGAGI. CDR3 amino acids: CASRRAGVLETQYF. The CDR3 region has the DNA TGTGCCAGCAGGAGGGCGGGAGTGCTAGAGACCCAGTACTTC.

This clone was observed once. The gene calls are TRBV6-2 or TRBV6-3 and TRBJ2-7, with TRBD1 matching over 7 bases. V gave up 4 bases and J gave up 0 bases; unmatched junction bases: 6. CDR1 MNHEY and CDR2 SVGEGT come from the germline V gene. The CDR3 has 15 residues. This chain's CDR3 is CASSFTTGLSYEQYF. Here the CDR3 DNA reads TGTGCCAGCAGTTTCACGACAGGGCTCTCCTACGAGCAGTACTTC.

CDR3 sequence reads: CSASIMGAGREKLFF. CDR3 in DNA: TGCAGTGCTAGTATTATGGGGGCAGGGCGCGAAAAACTGTTTTTT. This chain connects TRBV20-1 to TRBJ1-4, with D possibly TRBD1 on 6 matching bases. The CDR3 sequence is 15 residues long. Germline CDR1 and CDR2: DFQATT and SNEGSKA (reference sequence). Trimming stripped 3 bases from V and 8 bases from J, with 19 bases between.

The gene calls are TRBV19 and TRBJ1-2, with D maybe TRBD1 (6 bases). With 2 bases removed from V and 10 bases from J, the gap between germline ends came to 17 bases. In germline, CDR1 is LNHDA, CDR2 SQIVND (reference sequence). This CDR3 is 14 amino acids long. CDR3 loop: CASSIMGQRISYTF. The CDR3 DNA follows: TGTGCCAGTAGTATAATGGGACAACGAATATCCTACACCTTC.

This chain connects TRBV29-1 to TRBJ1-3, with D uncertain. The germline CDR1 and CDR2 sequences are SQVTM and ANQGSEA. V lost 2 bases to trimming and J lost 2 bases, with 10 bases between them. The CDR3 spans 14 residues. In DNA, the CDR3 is TGCAGCGTTGAACCGGGAATGACTGGAAACACCATATATTTT. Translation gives CSVEPGMTGNTIYF.